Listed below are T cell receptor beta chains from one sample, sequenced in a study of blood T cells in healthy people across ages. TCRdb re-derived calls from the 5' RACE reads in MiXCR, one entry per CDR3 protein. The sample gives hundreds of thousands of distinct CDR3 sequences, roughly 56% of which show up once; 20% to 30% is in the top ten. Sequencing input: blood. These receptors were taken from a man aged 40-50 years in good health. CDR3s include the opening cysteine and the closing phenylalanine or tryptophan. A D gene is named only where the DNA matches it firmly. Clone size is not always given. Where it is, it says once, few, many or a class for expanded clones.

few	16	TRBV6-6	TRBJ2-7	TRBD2	TGTGCCAGCAGTACCTCGACTAGCGGGAGGGCCCACGAGCAGTACTTC	CASSTSTSGRAHEQYF
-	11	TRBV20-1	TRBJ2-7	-	TGCAGTGCCGTCCCAAGCCATGAGCAGTACTTC	CSAVPSHEQYF
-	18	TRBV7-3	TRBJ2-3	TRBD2	TGTGCCAGCTCAATGAAGGGACTAGCGGGAGGAAGGACAGATACGCAGTATTTT	CASSMKGLAGGRTDTQYF
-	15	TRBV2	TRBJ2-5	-	TGTGCCAGCAGTGATATAAAGGGACCTAAAGAGACCCAGTACTTC	CASSDIKGPKETQYF
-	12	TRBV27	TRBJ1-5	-	TGTGCCAGCAGTCGGAGCAATCAGCCCCAGCATTTT	CASSRSNQPQHF
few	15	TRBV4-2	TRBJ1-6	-	TGTGCCAGCAGCCAAGCTATCGGCCAGACGGGGTACCTCCACTTT	CASSQAIGQTGYLHF
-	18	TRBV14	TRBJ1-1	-	TGTGCCAGCAGCTATAGGGGGGGTGGGGTCGGCCCGAACACTGAAGCTTTCTTT	CASSYRGGGVGPNTEAFF
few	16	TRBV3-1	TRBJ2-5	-	TGTGCCAGCAGCCAAGATTGGTCAGGGCGGAAAGAGACCCAGTACTTC	CASSQDWSGRKETQYF
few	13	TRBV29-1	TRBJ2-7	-	TGCAGCGTTGCCAATAGTATAACCTACGAGCAGTACTTC	CSVANSITYEQYF
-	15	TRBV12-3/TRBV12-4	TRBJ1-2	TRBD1	TGTGCCAGCAGTTCCCGCCGGGACAGCACCTATGGCTACACCTTC	CASSSRRDSTYGYTF
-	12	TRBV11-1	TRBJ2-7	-	TGTGCCAGCAGCTTATCCAGGGAAGAGCAGTACTTC	CASSLSREEQYF
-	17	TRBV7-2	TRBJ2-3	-	TGTGCCAGCAGCTTATCTATATTAGCGGATTTCTCAGATACGCAGTATTTT	CASSLSILADFSDTQYF
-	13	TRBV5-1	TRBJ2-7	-	TGCGCCAGCAGCTTAACAGGGATCCATGAGCAGTACTTC	CASSLTGIHEQYF
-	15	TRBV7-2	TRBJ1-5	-	TGTGCCAGCAGCTTAGTTCAGGGTTTCAATCAGCCCCAGCATTTT	CASSLVQGFNQPQHF
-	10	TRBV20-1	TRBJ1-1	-	TGCAGTGCTAGTACAGAGGGAGCTTTCTTT	CSASTEGAFF
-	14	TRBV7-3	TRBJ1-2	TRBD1	TGTGCCAGCAGCATACCAGGGGGCGCTCATGGCTACACCTTC	CASSIPGGAHGYTF
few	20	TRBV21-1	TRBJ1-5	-	TGTGCCAGCAGACACAACAAAGGGACAGGGGCCCCGTGTGGCAATCAGCCCCAGCATTTT	CASRHNKGTGAPCGNQPQHF
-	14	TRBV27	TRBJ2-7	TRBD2	TGTGCCAGCACCCGGACTAGTCCACCCCACGAGCAGTACTTC	CASTRTSPPHEQYF
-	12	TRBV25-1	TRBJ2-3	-	TGTGCCAGCAGTGAAGAATATGGTACGCAGTATTTT	CASSEEYGTQYF
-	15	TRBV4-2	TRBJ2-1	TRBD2	TGTGCCAGCAGCCAAGCGGCTAGCGGGAGGAATGAGCAGTTCTTC	CASSQAASGRNEQFF
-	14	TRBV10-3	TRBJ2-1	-	TGTGCCATCAGTGACCCGAGCTCCTACAATGAGCAGTTCTTC	CAISDPSSYNEQFF
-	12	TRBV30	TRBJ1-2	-	TGTGCCTGGAGTGTATCCCCCAATGGCTACACCTTC	CAWSVSPNGYTF
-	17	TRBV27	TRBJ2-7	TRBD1	TGTGCCAGCAGTTTAACGACAGGGACGGACCTCTACTACGAGCAGTACTTC	CASSLTTGTDLYYEQYF
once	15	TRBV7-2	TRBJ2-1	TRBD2	TGTGCCAGCAGCTCCGGGGGGAACACCTACAATGAGCAGTTCTTC	CASSSGGNTYNEQFF
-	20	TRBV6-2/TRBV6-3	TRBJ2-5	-	TGTGCCAGCAGTAATGGGCACAGGGCACAACTCAGCCTACGTAACAATGAGCAGTACTTC	CASSNGHRAQLSLRNNEQYF
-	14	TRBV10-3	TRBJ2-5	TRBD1	TGTGCCATCAGTGAGGATGTGTCAGGGGGTGAGCAGTACTTC	CAISEDVSGGEQYF
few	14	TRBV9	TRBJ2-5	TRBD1	TGTGCCAGCAGCGTCGACAGGGTTCAAGAGACCCAGTACTTC	CASSVDRVQETQYF
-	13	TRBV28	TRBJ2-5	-	TGTGCCAGCAGTTCAGGACGGTGGGAGACCCAGTACTTC	CASSSGRWETQYF
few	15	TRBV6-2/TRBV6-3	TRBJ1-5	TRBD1	TGTGCCAGCAGTCAGGGGGGCGGTGGCAATCAGCCCCAGCATTTT	CASSQGGGGNQPQHF
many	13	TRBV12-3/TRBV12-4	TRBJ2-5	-	TGTGCCAGCCAACTCGGGGTCCAAGAGACCCAGTACTTC	CASQLGVQETQYF
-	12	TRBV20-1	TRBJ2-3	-	TGCAGTGCGATCAGAGGGGAAGATACGCAGTATTTT	CSAIRGEDTQYF
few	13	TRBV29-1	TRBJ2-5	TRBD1	TGCAGCTTCGACAGGGCCTTGGGGGAGACCCAGTACTTC	CSFDRALGETQYF
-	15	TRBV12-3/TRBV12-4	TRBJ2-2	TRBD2	TGTGCCAGCAGTCTAGCGGGAGACGACACCGGGGAGCTGTTTTTT	CASSLAGDDTGELFF